The 9 T cell receptor beta chains given below trace back to one sample, sequenced in a study of patients and donors after allogeneic stem cell transplantation. TCRdb reprocessed the RT-PCR reads via MiXCR and lists one record per CDR3 protein. The repertoire holds hundreds of thousands of distinct CDR3 sequences, with approximately 16% as singletons. Sample: blood, either unsorted or a sorted T cell fraction (not recorded which). These receptors came from a human donor who was either an allogeneic HSCT recipient or a stem cell or donor lymphocyte infusion donor (not recorded which). It is not recorded whose cells these are; they may come from a transplant donor.

V gene TRBV7-9 combines with J gene TRBJ2-1; unclear D gene. V was clipped by 5 bases and J by 12 bases, with 11 bases between them. CDR1 and CDR2 (germline): SEHNR, FQNEAQ (reference sequence). The CDR3 consists of 11 residues. CDR3 region: CASSTNFGQFF. For the CDR3, the DNA is TGTGCCAGCAGCACCAATTTCGGGCAGTTCTTC.

This rearrangement joins TRBV7-9 to TRBJ2-7, with no clear D. Germline-derived CDR1 and CDR2 are SEHNR and FQNEAQ (reference sequence). V was trimmed by 3 bases and J by 0 bases, leaving 18 bases between them. The CDR3 runs to 17 residues. CDR3 region: CASSLGQTGPSSYEQYF. DNA of the CDR3: TGTGCCAGCAGCTTGGGCCAAACCGGGCCCTCCTCCTACGAGCAGTACTTC.

This clonotype was seen more than once but under ten times. The chain recombines TRBV4-1 with TRBJ2-3, with D possibly being TRBD2 (5 bases). From germline, CDR1 is MGHRA and CDR2 YSYEKL. The CDR3 has 16 amino acids. With 0 bases removed from V and 1 base from J, the gap between germline ends came to 11 bases. This CDR3 reads CASSQELGAGTDTQYF. In nucleotides, the CDR3 is TGCGCCAGCAGCCAAGAATTGGGAGCGGGCACAGATACGCAGTATTTT.

This clonotype was recorded many times. V usage is TRBV12-3 or TRBV12-4 and J usage is TRBJ1-5; TRBD1 aligns across 7 bases. V shed 5 bases, J shed 7 bases, and the junction held 14 bases outside the gene matches. The CDR3 is 16 residues long. CDR3: CASSHPWDSSGQPQHF. Written as DNA, the CDR3 is TGTGCCAGCAGTCACCCGTGGGACAGTTCAGGGCAGCCCCAGCATTTT.

The chain couples TRBV5-6 to TRBJ1-1; no firm D call. The CDR3 is 15 amino acids. CDR1 and CDR2 from the germline V gene are SGHDT and YYEEEE. V lost 0 bases, J lost 0 bases, and 9 bases lay in between. CDR3 sequence: CASSLVAVMNTEAFF. The CDR3 DNA is TGTGCCAGCAGCTTGGTGGCAGTCATGAACACTGAAGCTTTCTTT.

This clonotype has just a few counts. The chain links TRBV20-1 to TRBJ1-2; the match to TRBD1 covers 8 bases. Germline CDR1 DFQATT, CDR2 SNEGSKA (reference sequence). The length of the CDR3 is 16 residues. The ends lost 0 bases at V and 10 bases at J; junction bases unmatched: 16. CDR3 bases: TGCAGTGCTAGAGATCCTCGGACAGGGAAACTTTTCGTCTACACCTTC. Its protein product is CSARDPRTGKLFVYTF.

The chain has TRBV7-9 and TRBJ2-7; D is perhaps TRBD2 (5 bases). CDR3 length: 13 residues. Trimming pared 5 bases from V and 2 bases from J, leaving 10 bases between. The germline CDR1 and CDR2 sequences are SEHNR and FQNEAQ (reference sequence). CDR3: CASSTGLTYEQYF. Written as DNA, the CDR3 is TGTGCCAGCAGCACCGGACTCACCTACGAGCAGTACTTC.

Of note for this clonotype: Just one base apart from a much larger clone, this may be a read error. This chain uses TRBV3-1 with TRBJ2-6; no firm D call. Per the germline V gene, CDR1 is LGHDT and CDR2 is YNNKEL (reference sequence). There are 13 residues in the CDR3. V was shortened by 2 bases and J by 1 base, with 0 bases between the two germline ends. CDR3 DNA sequence: TGTGCCAGCAGCCAATCTGGGGCCAACGTCCTGACTTTC. Residues: CASSQSGANVLTF.

Notes on this clonotype: A read error may be the cause here, since a much bigger clone is one base away. The chain employs TRBV12-3 or TRBV12-4 and TRBJ2-1, with D tentatively TRBD1 (5 bases). With 6 bases removed from V and 7 bases from J, the gap between germline ends came to 7 bases. This CDR3 has 11 amino acids. The CDR3 nucleotides are TGTGCCAGCAGACAGGCGAATGAGCAGTTCTTC. Translating it yields CASRQANEQFF.